This T cell receptor (beta chain) is drawn from a study of blood T cell repertoires in COVID-19. This table comes from immunoSEQ multiplex PCR, and its TCRdb copy is limited to in-frame clones, with some not included. The data hold about 82,000 clones, with around 80% observed a single time. The CDR3 has 15 amino acids. Germline-derived CDR1 and CDR2 are SGHNT and YENEEA. The germline V and J ends were trimmed by 0 bases and 0 bases, with 6 bases remaining between them. Seattle patients were enrolled while actively infected and followed longitudinally. The sequencing sample was made of peripheral blood. The V and J genes are TRBV11-3 and TRBJ2-1; D remains unclear. This TCR came from a man aged 60 to 69 with COVID-19, enrolled during active disease. The CDR3 here is CASSLDLNSYNEQFF. The CDR3 DNA reads TGTGCCAGCAGCTTAGATTTAAACTCCTACAATGAGCAGTTCTTC.